What follows are 18 T cell receptor beta chains derived from one specimen sequenced in a study of post-analysis software for immune sequencing data. Broader study findings: The five TRBV segments detected at higher frequency in patients than in controls included TRBV5-6, TRBV5-1 and TRBV20-1.

TCR beta cDNA libraries included unique molecular identifiers. TCRdb called the PCR reads again in MiXCR, with one record for every CDR3 protein. The sample consists of about 810,000 distinct CDR3 sequences, approximately 53% of them appearing once. Their cognate antigens are unknown. The sequenced sample consisted of blood. The source of these receptors is a girl aged 5-17 years with multiple sclerosis.

This chain links TRBV11-2 with TRBJ1-1, with D perhaps matching TRBD1 (6 bases). Trimming shortened V by 4 bases and J by 8 bases, and 29 bases separated the two germline ends. Germline CDR1 and CDR2: SGHAT and FQNNGV. The CDR3 contains 18 residues. Here the CDR3 reads CASSSIGLPARGVGEAFF. The CDR3 DNA reads TGTGCCAGCAGCTCAATAGGCCTCCCCGCCAGGGGTGTCGGGGAAGCTTTCTTT.

V usage is TRBV5-1 and J usage is TRBJ1-1; no reliable D call. V dropped 0 bases and J dropped 1 base, with 10 bases sitting between them. The V gene's germline CDR1 is SGHRS and CDR2 YFSETQ. This CDR3 spans 15 amino acids. The CDR3 nucleotides read TGCGCCAGCAGCTTGGATTCAGAGAGGAACACTGAAGCTTTCTTT. Translated: CASSLDSERNTEAFF.

The chain combines TRBV29-1 with TRBJ2-1, with TRBD1 matching over 7 bases. The CDR3 covers 14 residues. The ends lost 6 bases at V and 4 bases at J; junction bases unmatched: 9. Germline-derived CDR1 and CDR2 are SQVTM and ANQGSEA. The CDR3: CSVATGARYNEQFF. In nucleotides, the CDR3 is TGCAGCGTCGCTACAGGGGCTAGATACAATGAGCAGTTCTTC.

This rearrangement joins TRBV20-1 to TRBJ2-5; 12 bases match TRBD2. CDR3 length: 15 amino acids. Germline V gene data show CDR1 as DFQATT and CDR2 as SNEGSKA (reference sequence). The junction had 9 bases not matched to a gene; V was cut back by 6 bases and J by 4 bases. Here the CDR3 DNA reads TGCAGTGCGACCGGGACTAGCGGGCGGATAGAGACCCAGTACTTC. Translated, it gives CSATGTSGRIETQYF.

In its sample, this clonotype was seen a few times. The CDR3 spells CASSPRQDEQFF. The CDR3 nucleotides read TGTGCCAGCAGCCCCCGACAGGACGAGCAGTTCTTC. The chain combines TRBV11-2 with TRBJ2-1; a possible D gene is TRBD1 (6 bases). Trimming stripped 5 bases from V and 10 bases from J, with 12 bases between. The CDR3 is 12 residues long. Germline CDR1 is SGHAT and CDR2 is FQNNGV.

A few counts support this clonotype. The chain carries TRBV11-2 and TRBJ1-2; 12 bases line up with TRBD1. The trim removed 4 bases at V and 4 bases at J, leaving 4 bases unmatched. Germline V CDR1 and CDR2: SGHAT, FQNNGV. The CDR3 is made up of 15 amino acids. The CDR3 coding sequence is TGTGCCAGCAGCTCGGGACAGGGGGCAGTCTATGGCTACACCTTC. Amino acid sequence: CASSSGQGAVYGYTF.

This rearrangement joins TRBV7-8 to TRBJ2-7; 9 bases match TRBD2. CDR3 length: 17 residues. Germline CDR1 and CDR2: SGHVS and FQNEAQ. V lost 5 bases to trimming and J lost 7 bases; unmatched junction nucleotides: 18. In nucleotides, the CDR3 is TGTGCCAGCAGCCTCCGACTCGTGGGGAGCGGGGGGTATGAGCAGTACTTC. Amino acids: CASSLRLVGSGGYEQYF.

The V gene is TRBV7-9, the J gene TRBJ1-5; no clear D. Trimming took 5 bases from V and 4 from J, leaving 9 bases between them. This CDR3 has 13 residues. In germline, CDR1 is SEHNR, CDR2 FQNEAQ (reference sequence). CDR3 residues: CASSTGTNQPQHF. CDR3 coding DNA: TGTGCCAGCAGCACCGGAACTAATCAGCCCCAGCATTTT.

The CDR3 spells CSACGQKLQETQYF. CDR3 coding DNA: TGCAGTGCTTGCGGACAGAAACTACAAGAGACCCAGTACTTC. The chain links TRBV20-1 to TRBJ2-5; the D gene is possibly TRBD1 (6 bases). Trimming left V 5 bases short and J 2 bases short, with 15 bases between. Germline V lookup: CDR1 DFQATT, CDR2 SNEGSKA (reference sequence). The CDR3 spans 14 residues.

In this sample, this clonotype turned up once. This rearrangement joins TRBV7-6 to TRBJ1-2; TRBD1 agrees at 7 bases. V shed 4 bases, J shed 4 bases, and the junction held 18 bases outside the gene matches. There are 18 residues in the CDR3. Germline-derived CDR1 and CDR2 are SGHVS and FNYEAQ. CDR3 amino acids: CASSSGTDTQGGGYGYTF. As DNA, the CDR3 is TGTGCCAGCAGCTCAGGCACAGATACGCAGGGGGGAGGCTATGGCTACACCTTC. Supplemented by reference TRBV7-6 and TRBJ1-2, the full variable domain reads GAGVSQSPRYKVTKRGQDVALRCDPISGHVSLYWYRQALGQGPEFLTYFNYEAQQDKSGLPNDRFSAERPEGSISTLTIQRTEQRDSAMYRCASSSGTDTQGGGYGYTFGSGTRLTVV.

The genes are TRBV11-2 and TRBJ2-2; D not certain. CDR1 SGHAT and CDR2 FQNNGV come from the germline V gene. CDR3 length: 16 amino acids. The V end was cut by 1 base, the J end by 3 bases, with 12 bases between. CDR3 in DNA: TGTGCCAGCAGCTTAGTGAGTGGGGTAGACACCGGGGAGCTGTTTTTT. It codes for CASSLVSGVDTGELFF.

This clonotype was counted only a few times. The CDR3 reads CASTREGGSSYNEQFF. The CDR3 coding sequence is TGTGCCAGCACCCGAGAGGGGGGGAGCTCCTACAATGAGCAGTTCTTC. This rearrangement joins TRBV25-1 to TRBJ2-1, with a possible D match to TRBD2 (7 bases). The CDR3 is made up of 16 amino acids. The V gene lost 7 bases and the J gene lost 0 bases, with 16 bases spanning the gap. Germline V gene sequence: CDR1 MGHDK, CDR2 SYGVNS.

J is TRBJ1-2 and V is TRBV4-1; D is uncertain. Germline assignment: CDR1 MGHRA and CDR2 YSYEKL. Trimming stripped 0 bases from V and 2 bases from J, with 13 bases between. This CDR3 has 16 residues. Here the CDR3 DNA reads TGCGCCAGCAGCCAAGATAGGCCAGGAACGAACTATGGCTACACCTTC. Its protein is CASSQDRPGTNYGYTF.

This chain links TRBV29-1 with TRBJ2-7, with D perhaps matching TRBD2 (6 bases). The germline V gene encodes CDR1 SQVTM and CDR2 ANQGSEA. V shed 7 bases and J shed 3 bases, with 13 bases lying between them. This CDR3 has 12 amino acids. The CDR3 reads CSAVRGDYEQYF. Here the CDR3 DNA reads TGCAGCGCCGTACGCGGGGACTACGAGCAGTACTTC.

This chain uses TRBV5-1 with TRBJ1-2; D perhaps matches TRBD1 (5 bases). Germline loops: CDR1 SGHRS, CDR2 YFSETQ. V shed 4 bases and J shed 0 bases, with 16 bases lying between them. This CDR3 region has 16 residues. Written as DNA, the CDR3 is TGCGCCAGCAGCGTACTAGACACGGGGCCTAACTATGGCTACACCTTC. It encodes CASSVLDTGPNYGYTF.

J is TRBJ2-1 and V is TRBV14, with a possible D match to TRBD2 (6 bases). Germline V gives CDR1 SGHDN, CDR2 FVKESK. The CDR3 sequence is 15 residues long. Trimming removed 0 bases from V and 3 bases from J, with 9 bases in between. Written as DNA, the CDR3 is TGTGCCAGCAGCCAAGATCGGGGGAACTACAATGAGCAGTTCTTC. Its protein product is CASSQDRGNYNEQFF.

J is TRBJ2-3 and V is TRBV6-2 or TRBV6-3, with 7 nucleotides matching TRBD2. CDR3 length equals 17 residues. Trimming removed 3 bases from V and 3 bases from J; junction bases left unmatched: 12. In germline, CDR1 is MNHEY, CDR2 SVGEGT. The CDR3 bases are TGTGCCAGCAGTTATGGTGGCGGGAGCGGTCCAACAGATACGCAGTATTTT. Translation gives CASSYGGGSGPTDTQYF.

J is TRBJ2-4 and V is TRBV20-1; the match to TRBD2 covers 8 bases. CDR1 and CDR2 (germline): DFQATT, SNEGSKA (reference sequence). Trimming at V came to 4 bases and at J to 2 bases, leaving 10 bases not matched to a gene. CDR3 length: 16 residues. The CDR3 DNA is TGCAGTGCTAATAAGCGGGAGATGTTAACCAAAAACATTCAGTACTTC. Its translation is CSANKREMLTKNIQYF.